This T cell receptor beta chain was recorded in a study of cytomegalovirus exposure and HLA in healthy donors. Researchers ran the PCR with 60 Vbeta and 13 Jbeta primers. Clones were sequenced by immunoSEQ multiplex PCR, and TCRdb holds only the in-frame ones, with some missing. The sample has 100,000 to 150,000 clones. This CDR3 contains 15 residues. CDR1 is SGHNT, CDR2 YENEEA, per germline. Study results and limitations: It was reported that the classifier diagnosed cytomegalovirus status with high specificity and sensitivity in both the original and validation cohorts. Later analysis associated a missense DCLRE1C variant with TCR beta V- and J-gene trimming. The Asian-associated ancestry cluster reportedly had fewer N-insertions than the approximately 670-donor mean in a later analysis. Among TCR beta chains of equal frequency, HLA-associated ones were more clonally expanded in a later analysis.

A word on this clone: Its antigen is as yet unknown.

The sample taken for sequencing was PBMCs. J is TRBJ2-5 and V is TRBV11-3; tentatively, D is TRBD2 (6 bases). The J call may be mistaken, given a closer DNA end match to TRBJ2-7. This clonotype was sampled from a man in his forties or fifties in good health and CMV-seronegative. The CDR3 is CASSLGGDSTYEQYF. The DNA of the CDR3 is TGTGCCAGCAGCTTAGGAGGGGACTCAACCTACGAGCAGTACTTC.